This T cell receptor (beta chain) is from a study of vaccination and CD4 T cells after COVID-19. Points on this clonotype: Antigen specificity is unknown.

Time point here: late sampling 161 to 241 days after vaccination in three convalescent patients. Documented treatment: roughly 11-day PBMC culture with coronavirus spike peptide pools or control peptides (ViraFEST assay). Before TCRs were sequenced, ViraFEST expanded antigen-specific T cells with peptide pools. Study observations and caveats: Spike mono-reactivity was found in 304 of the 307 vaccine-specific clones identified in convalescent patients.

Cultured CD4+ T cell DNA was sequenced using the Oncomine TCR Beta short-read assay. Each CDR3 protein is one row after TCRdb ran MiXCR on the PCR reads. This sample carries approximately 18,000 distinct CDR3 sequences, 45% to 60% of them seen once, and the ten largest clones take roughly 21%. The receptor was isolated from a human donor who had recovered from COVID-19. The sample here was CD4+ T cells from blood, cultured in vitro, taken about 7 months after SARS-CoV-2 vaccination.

The CDR3 DNA is TGTGCCAGCAGTAACCAGGGACACCCGGCGAACACTGAAGCTTTCTTT. Translation: CASSNQGHPANTEAFF. The chain uses TRBV25-1 and TRBJ1-1, with D possibly being TRBD1 (6 bases). Trimming took 5 bases from V and 1 from J, leaving 17 bases between them. CDR3 length equals 16 residues. Germline V gene lookup returns CDR1 MGHDK and CDR2 SYGVNS.